This T cell receptor beta chain was identified in a study of T cells in Graves' hyperthyroidism and ophthalmopathy. This clonotype was counted ten times or more. Researchers barred patients who had uncontrolled infection, other autoimmune disease, pregnancy or lactation. Amplification yielded TCR beta CDR3 regions, with RNA transcripts as the source. TCR CDR3 regions were first amplified by RT-PCR with HTBI primers. TCRdb recomputed calls from the multiplex PCR reads with MiXCR, one row per CDR3 protein. The sample carries over 500,000 distinct CDR3 sequences, around 15% recorded once. The sample consisted of blood. The receptor's source is a middle-aged woman with Graves' hyperthyroidism.

As DNA, the CDR3 is TGTGCCAGCAGTGATGGGGGCAGGGGGGGGTCCTACGAGCAGTACTTC. It encodes CASSDGGRGGSYEQYF. The chain employs TRBV2 and TRBJ2-7; D tentatively reads TRBD1 or TRBD2 (7 bases each). Germline assignment: CDR1 SNHLY and CDR2 FYNNEI. V lost 3 bases and J 1 base, leaving 16 bases between the germline ends. The CDR3 runs to 16 residues.